This TCR beta chain was recorded in a study of T-cell memory formation after mild COVID-19. The overall study: TCR clusters were mostly confined to one donor each.

Per germline, CDR1 LGHDT and CDR2 YNNKEL (reference sequence). This CDR3 contains 15 residues. With V trimmed by 3 bases and J by 6 bases, 4 bases remained unmatched. MiXCR, run by TCRdb on the 5' RACE reads, gives a single entry per CDR3 protein. The table includes hundreds of thousands of distinct CDR3 sequences, 20% to 30% detected once. Sequencing was done on a sample of PBMCs or a T cell subset sorted from them (not recorded which). The V and J genes are TRBV3-1 and TRBJ1-5, with 11 bases that match TRBD1. The source of this sequence is an adult woman who had mild COVID-19 (a few samples of this study predate the infection). Cell type and time point are not known. The CDR3 nucleotides read TGTGCCAGCAGCCAGGGGACAGGGGGATTTCAGCCCCAGCATTTT. Protein product: CASSQGTGGFQPQHF.